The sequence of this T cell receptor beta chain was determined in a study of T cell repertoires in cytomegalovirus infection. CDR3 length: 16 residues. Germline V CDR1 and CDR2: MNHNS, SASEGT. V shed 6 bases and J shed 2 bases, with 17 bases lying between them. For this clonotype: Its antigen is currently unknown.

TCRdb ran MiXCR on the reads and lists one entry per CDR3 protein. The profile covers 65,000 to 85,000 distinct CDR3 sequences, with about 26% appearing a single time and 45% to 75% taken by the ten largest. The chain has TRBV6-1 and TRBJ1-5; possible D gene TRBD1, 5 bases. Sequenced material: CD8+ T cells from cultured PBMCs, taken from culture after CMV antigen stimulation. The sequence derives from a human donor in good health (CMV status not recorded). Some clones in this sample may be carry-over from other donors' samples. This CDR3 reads CASRGGGMGGNQPQHF. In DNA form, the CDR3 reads TGTGCCAGCAGGGGCGGGGGGATGGGTGGCAATCAGCCCCAGCATTTT.